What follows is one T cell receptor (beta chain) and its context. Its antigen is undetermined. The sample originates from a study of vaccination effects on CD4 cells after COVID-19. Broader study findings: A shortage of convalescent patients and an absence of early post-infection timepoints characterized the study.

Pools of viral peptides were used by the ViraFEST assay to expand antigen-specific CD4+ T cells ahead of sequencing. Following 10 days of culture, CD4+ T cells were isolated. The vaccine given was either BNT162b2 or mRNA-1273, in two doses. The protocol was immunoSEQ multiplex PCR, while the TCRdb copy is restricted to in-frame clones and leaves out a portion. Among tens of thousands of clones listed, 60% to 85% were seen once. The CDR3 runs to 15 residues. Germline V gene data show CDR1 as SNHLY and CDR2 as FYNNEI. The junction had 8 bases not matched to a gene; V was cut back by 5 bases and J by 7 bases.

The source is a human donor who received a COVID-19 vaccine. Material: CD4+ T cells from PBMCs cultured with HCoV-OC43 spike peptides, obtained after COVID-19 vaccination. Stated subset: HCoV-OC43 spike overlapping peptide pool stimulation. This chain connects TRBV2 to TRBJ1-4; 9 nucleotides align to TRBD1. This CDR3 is CASSYPTGGAEKLFF. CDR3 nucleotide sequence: TGTGCCAGCAGTTACCCGACAGGGGGTGCTGAAAAACTGTTTTTT.